Each of the 21 T cell receptor beta chains below was sequenced from the same sample in a study of blood T cells in healthy people across ages. Primers used in a second PCR of roughly 7 to 12 cycles were a sample-barcoded 5' primer and a J-beta primer mix. TCRdb re-analysed the 5' RACE reads in MiXCR, keeping a single row per CDR3 protein. The sample lists roughly 1.5 million distinct CDR3 sequences, less than 45% seen once, with under 5% in the top ten. What was sequenced was blood. These receptors were taken from a woman aged 18-29 years in good health.

This rearrangement joins TRBV2 to TRBJ1-6, with a tentative D call TRBD1 (6 bases). Germline V gives CDR1 SNHLY, CDR2 FYNNEI. The V gene lost 4 bases and the J gene lost 10 bases, with 17 bases spanning the gap. CDR3 size: 15 residues. The CDR3 loop reads CASSGLGQGKSPLHF. The CDR3 nucleotides are TGTGCCAGCAGTGGGCTGGGACAAGGGAAGTCACCCCTCCACTTT.

The CDR3 loop is CASSNLGSDQPQHF. CDR3 DNA: TGTGCCAGCAGCAACCTCGGCTCGGATCAGCCCCAGCATTTT. This chain links TRBV14 with TRBJ1-5; D gene uncertain. Trimming pared 5 bases from V and 5 bases from J, leaving 13 bases between. Germline V gene sequence: CDR1 SGHDN, CDR2 FVKESK. The CDR3 sequence is 14 residues long.

With regard to this clonotype: A read error may explain this, as a much larger clone is one base away. V usage is TRBV29-1 and J usage is TRBJ2-1; 7 positions agree with TRBD1. The CDR3 sequence is 12 residues long. Trimming cost V 7 bases and J 13 bases; bases outside gene matches: 13. Germline V CDR1 and CDR2: SQVTM, ANQGSEA. CDR3 DNA sequence: TGCAGCGCAGAGACAGGGCAAGAGACCCAGTTCTTC. It yields the protein CSAETGQETQFF.

The chain recombines TRBV5-6 with TRBJ2-2, with 9 bases matching TRBD2. There are 15 residues in the CDR3. Germline V gene lookup returns CDR1 SGHDT and CDR2 YYEEEE. Trimming cost V 4 bases and J 6 bases; bases outside gene matches: 7. Here the CDR3 reads CASSVLAGSAGELFF. The CDR3 nucleotides are TGTGCCAGCAGCGTTCTAGCGGGATCTGCCGGGGAGCTGTTTTTT.

This clonotype appeared a few times. The J gene is TRBJ1-2, the V gene TRBV20-1; tentative D call: TRBD1 (5 bases). V was clipped by 2 bases and J by 0 bases, with 7 bases between them. This CDR3 has 13 residues. Germline CDR1 reads DFQATT; CDR2 reads SNEGSKA (reference sequence). For the CDR3, the DNA is TGCAGTGCTAGACTGGGGGCTAACTATGGCTACACCTTC. This encodes CSARLGANYGYTF.

The chain combines TRBV6-5 with TRBJ2-1; D call uncertain. The CDR3 consists of 18 residues. The V and J ends lost 0 bases and 0 bases respectively, with 15 bases between them. Germline CDR1 is MNHEY and CDR2 is SVGAGI. The CDR3 sequence: CASSYSFQAVSSYNEQFF. CDR3 bases: TGTGCCAGCAGTTACTCCTTCCAGGCGGTGAGCTCCTACAATGAGCAGTTCTTC.

The chain joins TRBV7-9 to TRBJ2-3, with a tentative D call TRBD2 (6 bases). The CDR3 totals 12 residues. The germline CDR1 and CDR2 sequences are SEHNR and FQNEAQ (reference sequence). The germline V and J ends were trimmed by 7 bases and 6 bases, with 11 bases remaining between them. In DNA, the CDR3 is TGTGCCAGCAATGGGGGGTCCGATACGCAGTATTTT. Translating gives CASNGGSDTQYF.

V usage is TRBV29-1 and J usage is TRBJ1-3, with D perhaps TRBD1 (5 bases). V shed 4 bases and J shed 4 bases, with 8 bases lying between them. The CDR3 is 12 residues long. CDR1 is SQVTM and CDR2 is ANQGSEA in the germline V gene. CDR3 sequence: CSVGGAGNTIYF. In nucleotides, the CDR3 is TGCAGCGTTGGAGGGGCCGGAAACACCATATATTTT.

The J gene is TRBJ2-4, the V gene TRBV6-2 or TRBV6-3; D is possibly TRBD2 (6 bases). This CDR3 is built from 17 residues. The germline CDR1 and CDR2 sequences are MNHEY and SVGEGT. Trimming cost V 0 bases and J 0 bases, with 12 bases left between them. As DNA, the CDR3 is TGTGCCAGCAGTTACTCTGCCCTAGCGATAGCCAAAAACATTCAGTACTTC. It is translated as CASSYSALAIAKNIQYF.

This clonotype was seen at least ten times. The J gene is TRBJ1-2, the V gene TRBV29-1, with D unclear. The germline gives CDR1 SQVTM, CDR2 ANQGSEA. The CDR3 runs to 13 residues. The V and J ends lost 6 bases and 2 bases respectively, with 13 bases between them. As DNA, the CDR3 is TGCAGCGTCCTCCGCGATGACAACTATGGCTACACCTTC. Its translation is CSVLRDDNYGYTF.

This clonotype is a singleton in its sample. A much larger clone differs by one base, so this may be a read error. The chain links TRBV10-2 to TRBJ2-1; 8 nucleotides line up with TRBD2. This CDR3 spans 14 amino acids. Germline V CDR1 and CDR2: WSHSY, SAAADI. The CDR3, as DNA: TGCGCCAGCAGTGAGACGGGGGGGTACAATGAGCAGGTCTTC. Its translation is CASSETGGYNEQVF.

This rearrangement joins TRBV20-1 to TRBJ2-3; 8 positions match TRBD2. The CDR3 consists of 15 residues. Trimming cost V 3 bases and J 1 base; bases outside gene matches: 6. Germline V gene sequence: CDR1 DFQATT, CDR2 SNEGSKA (reference sequence). CDR3: CSASPAGARTDTQYF. DNA of the CDR3: TGCAGTGCTAGCCCAGCGGGGGCCCGCACAGATACGCAGTATTTT.

This clonotype was seen at least ten times. This chain connects TRBV10-3 to TRBJ2-6; D remains ambiguous. The CDR3 spans 14 residues. Germline CDR1 reads ENHRY; CDR2 reads SYGVKD. Trimming took off 3 bases at V and 1 base at J, with 4 bases between the two ends. In nucleotides, the CDR3 is TGTGCCATCAGTGAACGGTCTGGGGCCAACGTCCTGACTTTC. This sequence encodes CAISERSGANVLTF.

This clonotype was found a few times. The rearrangement links TRBV7-2 to TRBJ2-3, with a possible D match to TRBD2 (5 bases). Looked up from germline, CDR1 is SGHTA and CDR2 is FQGNSA. The CDR3 covers 15 residues. Trimming left V 5 bases short and J 0 bases short, with 12 bases between. CDR3 sequence: CASSRRTGSTDTQYF. The CDR3 region has the DNA TGTGCCAGCAGCCGACGGACGGGGAGCACAGATACGCAGTATTTT.

The genes are TRBV6-2 or TRBV6-3 and TRBJ1-1, with D perhaps TRBD1 (5 bases). Trimming removed 2 bases at V and 5 bases at J, with 9 bases between. This CDR3 comprises 13 residues. CDR1 and CDR2 (germline): MNHEY, SVGEGT. CDR3 sequence: CASSYEGQTEAFF. The CDR3 DNA follows: TGTGCCAGCAGTTACGAGGGGCAGACTGAAGCTTTCTTT.

This clonotype was counted only a few times. The V gene is TRBV6-6, the J gene TRBJ2-1; D is undetermined. This CDR3 has 11 amino acids. Trimming cost V 3 bases and J 13 bases, with 10 bases left between them. The germline CDR1 and CDR2 sequences are MNHNY and SVGAGI (reference sequence). The CDR3 region is CASSYFGPQFF. As DNA, the CDR3 is TGTGCCAGCAGTTATTTTGGACCCCAGTTCTTC.

In this sample, this clonotype turned up a few times. V usage is TRBV7-9 and J usage is TRBJ2-1; TRBD1 aligns across 10 bases. The ends lost 3 bases at V and 6 bases at J; junction bases unmatched: 8. The CDR3 runs 16 residues. Germline V CDR1 and CDR2: SEHNR, FQNEAQ (reference sequence). The CDR3 DNA reads as TGTGCCAGCAGCTTGACTTGGGACAGGGGCTTCAATGAGCAGTTCTTC. Translated: CASSLTWDRGFNEQFF.

J is TRBJ2-1 and V is TRBV7-2, with TRBD2 matching over 9 bases. Germline V gives CDR1 SGHTA, CDR2 FQGNSA. With V trimmed by 6 bases and J by 4 bases, 10 bases remained unmatched. The CDR3 is made up of 16 amino acids. DNA for the CDR3: TGTGCCAGCAGACCAAGCAGGACTAGCGCGTACAATGAGCAGTTCTTC. Translation: CASRPSRTSAYNEQFF.

The chain couples TRBV30 to TRBJ2-1; perhaps D is TRBD1 or TRBD2 (6 bases each). Germline V CDR1 and CDR2: GTSNPN, SVGIG (reference sequence). CDR3 size: 13 residues. Trimming shortened V by 3 bases and J by 9 bases, and 15 bases separated the two germline ends. CDR3 nucleotide sequence: TGTGCCTGGAGCGTGGGGGGCGGGGTTGAGCAGTTCTTC. Translation gives CAWSVGGGVEQFF. The full variable domain, completed using reference TRBV30 and TRBJ2-1, is SQTIHQWPATLVQPVGSPLSLECTVEGTSNPNLYWYRQAAGRGLQLLFYSVGIGQISSEVPQNLSASRPQDRQFILSSKKLLLSDSGFYLCAWSVGGGVEQFFGPGTRLTVL.

The chain employs TRBV6-5 and TRBJ2-2, with D hard to call. V gave up 2 bases and J gave up 4 bases, with 5 bases separating them. From germline, CDR1 is MNHEY and CDR2 SVGAGI. There are 13 residues in the CDR3. CDR3 DNA sequence: TGTGCCAGCAGTTACAGGAGCACCGGGGAGCTGTTTTTT. This sequence encodes CASSYRSTGELFF.

There are a few counts of this clonotype. This rearrangement joins TRBV20-1 to TRBJ2-1; no clear D gene. The DNA end is more similar to TRBJ2-7, so the J call may be wrong. This CDR3 spans 10 amino acids. Germline values: CDR1 DFQATT, CDR2 SNEGSKA (reference sequence). Here the CDR3 DNA reads TGCAGTGCTAAATACAATGAGCAGTACTTC. Its protein is CSAKYNEQYF.